Listed here are 19 T cell receptor beta chains from one sample, sequenced in a study of T cells in localized non-small cell lung cancer. Only in-frame clones appear in the TCRdb table, and some are missing; sequencing was by immunoSEQ multiplex PCR. The top ten clones hold approximately 9.7% of a sample with 70,000 to 90,000 clones, more than 70% of them seen once. Sample: peripheral blood, taken before any cancer treatment. These receptors were obtained from a female donor aged 60 or older with stage I lung adenocarcinoma.

This CDR3 reads CASSLVAGSTGELFF. The CDR3 nucleotides are TGTGCCAGCAGCTTAGTGGCGGGGTCCACCGGGGAGCTGTTTTTT. The rearrangement links TRBV11-2 to TRBJ2-2; a possible D gene is TRBD2 (6 bases). The CDR3 is 15 residues long. V gave up 1 base and J gave up 4 bases, with 10 bases separating them. The V gene's germline CDR1 is SGHAT and CDR2 FQNNGV.

This sequence joins TRBV5-5 and TRBJ1-2; maybe TRBD1 (5 bases). Per the germline V gene, CDR1 is SGHKS and CDR2 is YYEKEE (reference sequence). The CDR3 has 13 amino acids. Trimming took off 6 bases at V and 1 base at J, with 10 bases between the two ends. CDR3 loop: CASKGTINYGYTF. CDR3 coding DNA: TGTGCCAGCAAGGGGACCATTAACTATGGCTACACCTTC.

This rearrangement joins TRBV9 to TRBJ2-7; 11 positions match TRBD2. With V trimmed by 3 bases and J by 2 bases, 7 bases remained unmatched. Germline V lookup: CDR1 SGDLS, CDR2 YYNGEE. This CDR3 is 16 amino acids long. The DNA for the CDR3 is TGTGCCAGCAGCGCCGCACTAGCGGGAGCACCCTACGAGCAGTACTTC. This gives the protein CASSAALAGAPYEQYF.

The V gene is TRBV2, the J gene TRBJ1-6; weak D call: TRBD1 (6 bases). The V end was cut by 8 bases, the J end by 7 bases, with 12 bases between. CDR1 is SNHLY and CDR2 is FYNNEI in the germline V gene. This CDR3 is built from 13 residues. CDR3 protein: CASLGQFNSPLHF. CDR3 nucleotide sequence: TGTGCCAGCCTGGGACAATTCAATTCACCCCTCCACTTT.

The chain carries TRBV6-1 and TRBJ1-1, with a possible D match to TRBD1 (5 bases). The length of the CDR3 is 14 residues. Germline V gene lookup returns CDR1 MNHNS and CDR2 SASEGT. V dropped 6 bases and J dropped 4 bases, with 15 bases sitting between them. The CDR3 sequence is CASRVQEGSTEAFF. CDR3 bases: TGTGCCAGCAGGGTACAGGAGGGGAGCACTGAAGCTTTCTTT.

The chain links TRBV7-2 to TRBJ1-4; D remains ambiguous. The V end lost 1 base, the J end lost 8 bases, and 11 bases lay between the germline ends. The CDR3 has 14 residues. In germline, CDR1 is SGHTA, CDR2 FQGNSA. CDR3 sequence: CASSLGSPGEKLFF. CDR3 sequence (DNA): TGTGCCAGCAGCTTAGGAAGTCCGGGCGAAAAACTGTTTTTT. The full variable domain, in which reference TRBV7-2 and TRBJ1-4 provide the parts outside the CDR3, is GAGVSQSPSNKVTEKGKDVELRCDPISGHTALYWYRQSLGQGLEFLIYFQGNSAPDKSGLPSDRFSAERTGGSVSTLTIQRTQQEDSAVYLCASSLGSPGEKLFFGSGTQLSVL.

V usage is TRBV5-1 and J usage is TRBJ1-2; a weak D match, TRBD1 (5 bases). Germline V gene data show CDR1 as SGHRS and CDR2 as YFSETQ. The CDR3 sequence is 14 residues long. The V gene lost 4 bases and the J gene lost 4 bases, with 14 bases spanning the gap. For the CDR3, the DNA is TGCGCCAGCAGCAACAGTCAGGGATTCTATGGCTACACCTTC. Translating it yields CASSNSQGFYGYTF.

This clone was seen a handful of times. The chain employs TRBV25-1 and TRBJ1-1, with D unclear. CDR3 size: 15 residues. The germline CDR1 and CDR2 sequences are MGHDK and SYGVNS. V was shortened by 3 bases and J by 3 bases, with 14 bases between the two germline ends. The CDR3 region is CASSEGSFQDTEAFF. CDR3 DNA sequence: TGTGCCAGCAGTGAGGGGTCCTTTCAAGACACTGAAGCTTTCTTT.

The rearrangement joins TRBV18 to TRBJ1-2; TRBD1 might be the D (5 bases). V was cut by 4 bases and J by 3 bases, with 9 bases left in between. This CDR3 has 13 residues. Looked up from germline, CDR1 is KGHSH and CDR2 is LQKENI. In nucleotides, the CDR3 is TGTGCCAGCTCACTCTCCAGGGACTATGGCTACACCTTC. It is translated as CASSLSRDYGYTF. Full variable domain (missing parts from reference TRBV18 and TRBJ1-2): NAGVMQNPRHLVRRRGQEARLRCSPMKGHSHVYWYRQLPEEGLKFMVYLQKENIIDESGMPKERFSAEFPKEGPSILRIQQVVRGDSAAYFCASSLSRDYGYTFGSGTRLTVV.

The chain employs TRBV6-6 and TRBJ2-7; TRBD1 aligns across 7 bases. CDR1 and CDR2 from the germline V gene are MNHNY and SVGAGI (reference sequence). This CDR3 comprises 14 residues. With V trimmed by 7 bases and J by 3 bases, 9 bases remained unmatched. The CDR3 loop reads CASTNRQGLYEQYF. The CDR3 nucleotides are TGTGCCAGCACCAACAGACAGGGCCTCTACGAGCAGTACTTC.

In regard to this clone: A junction end diverges from the germline sequence, so it may reflect a read error. The chain combines TRBV6-1 with TRBJ2-7, with D possibly matching TRBD2 (6 bases). This CDR3 has 13 amino acids. Germline V gives CDR1 MNHNS, CDR2 SASEGT. CDR3 in DNA: TGTGCCTGCAGACTAGGATTAACCTACGAGCAGTACTTC. Translating gives CACRLGLTYEQYF.

This chain uses TRBV5-1 with TRBJ1-1; D ambiguous. The CDR3 spans 13 residues. V dropped 0 bases and J dropped 4 bases, with 7 bases sitting between them. Germline CDR1 and CDR2: SGHRS and YFSETQ. The CDR3 DNA is TGCGCCAGCAGCTTGGACGGGTTCACTGAAGCTTTCTTT. Amino acids: CASSLDGFTEAFF.

The V gene is TRBV30, the J gene TRBJ2-1; D is unclear. In germline, CDR1 is GTSNPN, CDR2 SVGIG (reference sequence). This CDR3 spans 11 amino acids. Trimming pared 8 bases from V and 16 bases from J, leaving 21 bases between. CDR3 sequence reads: CAVHVALKEFF. The CDR3 DNA follows: TGTGCCGTTCATGTGGCCCTCAAGGAATTCTTC.

The rearrangement links TRBV28 to TRBJ1-2; D is unresolved. The CDR3 is 15 amino acids. V lost 0 bases, J lost 0 bases, and 8 bases lay in between. CDR1 is MDHEN and CDR2 is SYDVKM in the germline V gene. CDR3 region: CASSLWTDTNYGYTF. As DNA, the CDR3 is TGTGCCAGCAGTTTATGGACCGATACTAACTATGGCTACACCTTC.

This clone occurred once. The gene calls are TRBV6-5 and TRBJ2-1, with D possibly matching TRBD2 (6 bases). V was trimmed by 7 bases and J by 4 bases, leaving 11 bases between them. Germline loops: CDR1 MNHEY, CDR2 SVGAGI. The CDR3 extends over 13 amino acids. As DNA, the CDR3 is TGTGCCAGCACCCTGGGGGGTTACAATGAGCAGTTCTTC. It translates to CASTLGGYNEQFF.

The rearrangement joins TRBV6-1 to TRBJ2-5; the D is unclear. Trimming took 6 bases from V and 3 from J, leaving 8 bases between them. CDR1 MNHNS and CDR2 SASEGT come from the germline V gene. CDR3 size: 12 residues. The CDR3 here is CASRSGKETQYF. The CDR3 region has the DNA TGTGCCAGCAGAAGTGGTAAAGAGACCCAGTACTTC.

The chain joins TRBV11-2 to TRBJ1-2; the match to TRBD1 covers 7 bases. Germline-derived CDR1 and CDR2 are SGHAT and FQNNGV. CDR3 length: 16 amino acids. With 5 bases clipped from V and 4 bases from J, the junction kept 13 bases outside the gene matches. The CDR3 sequence: CASSRGGPDRAYGYTF. In DNA form, the CDR3 reads TGTGCCAGCAGCCGAGGCGGGCCCGACAGGGCCTATGGCTACACCTTC.

This rearrangement joins TRBV30 to TRBJ1-4; tentatively, D is TRBD1 (6 bases). Trimming removed 3 bases at V and 1 base at J, with 15 bases between. The CDR3 contains 16 residues. Germline lookup yields CDR1 GTSNPN and CDR2 SVGIG (reference sequence). CDR3 sequence: CAWSRGRSQTNEKLFF. CDR3 sequence (DNA): TGTGCCTGGAGCCGGGGGCGGTCCCAAACTAATGAAAAACTGTTTTTT.

The chain carries TRBV19 and TRBJ2-7, with 7 bases aligning to TRBD2. The V segment lost 3 bases and the J segment 2 bases; nucleotides outside the gene matches: 7. This CDR3 region has 15 residues. The germline V gene encodes CDR1 LNHDA and CDR2 SQIVND (reference sequence). The CDR3 protein is CASSIGGGLTYEQYF. DNA for the CDR3: TGTGCCAGTAGTATCGGGGGAGGGCTGACCTACGAGCAGTACTTC.